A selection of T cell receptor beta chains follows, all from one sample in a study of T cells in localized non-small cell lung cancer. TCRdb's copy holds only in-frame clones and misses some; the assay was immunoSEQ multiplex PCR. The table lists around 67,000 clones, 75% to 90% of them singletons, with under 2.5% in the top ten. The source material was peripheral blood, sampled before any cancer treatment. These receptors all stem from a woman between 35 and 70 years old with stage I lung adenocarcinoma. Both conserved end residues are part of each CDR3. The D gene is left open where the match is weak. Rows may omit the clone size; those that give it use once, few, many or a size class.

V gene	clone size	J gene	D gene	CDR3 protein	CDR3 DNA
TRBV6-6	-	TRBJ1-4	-	CASSYRSGLYNEKLFF	TGTGCCAGCAGTTACCGCTCGGGACTTTATAATGAAAAACTGTTTTTT
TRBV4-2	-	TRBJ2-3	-	CASSQATGLSTDTQYF	TGTGCCAGCAGCCAAGCCACGGGGCTAAGCACAGATACGCAGTATTTT
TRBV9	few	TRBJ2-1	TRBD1	CASSPGTVPYNEQFF	TGTGCCAGCAGCCCCGGGACAGTCCCCTACAATGAGCAGTTCTTC
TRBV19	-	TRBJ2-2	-	CASSIGRQTTGELFF	TGTGCCAGTAGTATAGGACGGCAGACCACCGGGGAGCTGTTTTTT
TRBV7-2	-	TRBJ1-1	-	CASSLNRVRTEAFF	TGTGCCAGCAGCTTAAACAGGGTGAGGACTGAAGCTTTCTTT
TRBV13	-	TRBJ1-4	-	CASSPVFGDLPDEKLFF	TGTGCCAGCAGCCCAGTCTTCGGGGATCTACCCGATGAAAAACTGTTTTTT
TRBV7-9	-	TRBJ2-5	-	CASSLRRGQGETQYF	TGTGCCAGCAGCTTAAGGAGGGGGCAGGGGGAGACCCAGTACTTC
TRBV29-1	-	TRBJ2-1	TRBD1	CSVGERDRSYNEQFF	TGCAGCGTTGGAGAAAGGGACAGGTCCTACAATGAGCAGTTCTTC
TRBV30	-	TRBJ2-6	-	CAWSVSGANVLTF	TGTGCCTGGAGTGTAAGTGGGGCCAACGTCCTGACTTTC
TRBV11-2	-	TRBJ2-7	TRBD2	CASLGGGKTYEQYF	TGTGCCAGCCTCGGGGGGGGGAAGACCTACGAGCAGTACTTC
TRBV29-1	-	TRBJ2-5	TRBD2	CSVEDGVGGIETQYF	TGCAGCGTTGAAGATGGGGTCGGGGGGATAGAGACCCAGTACTTC
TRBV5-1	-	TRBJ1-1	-	CASSFGGDTEAFF	TGCGCCAGCAGCTTCGGGGGGGACACTGAAGCTTTCTTT
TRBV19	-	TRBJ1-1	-	CASSVSPTGKGTEAFF	TGTGCCAGTAGTGTCTCACCAACAGGGAAAGGGACTGAAGCTTTCTTT
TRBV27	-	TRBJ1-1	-	CASSLFSSTEAFF	TGTGCCAGCAGTTTATTCTCAAGTACTGAAGCTTTCTTT
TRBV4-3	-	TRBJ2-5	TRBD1	CASSHRTGGTETQYF	TGCGCCAGCAGCCATCGGACAGGGGGGACAGAGACCCAGTACTTC
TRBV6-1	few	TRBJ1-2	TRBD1	CASSEPGQGIYGYTF	TGTGCCAGCAGTGAACCGGGACAGGGTATCTATGGCTACACCTTC
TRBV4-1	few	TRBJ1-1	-	CASSQLSRDKVYTEAFF	TGCGCCAGCAGCCAGCTAAGTCGGGACAAAGTATACACTGAAGCTTTCTTT
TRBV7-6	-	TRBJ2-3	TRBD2	CASSLVASGTSTDTQYF	TGTGCCAGCAGCTTAGTGGCTAGCGGGACTAGCACAGATACGCAGTATTTT
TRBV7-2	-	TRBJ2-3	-	CASSFVGAYTDTQYF	TGTGCCAGCAGCTTTGTAGGGGCATACACAGATACGCAGTATTTT
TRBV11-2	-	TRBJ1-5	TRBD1	CASSPDRVQPQHF	TGTGCCAGCAGCCCTGACAGGGTCCAGCCCCAGCATTTT
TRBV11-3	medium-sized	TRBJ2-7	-	CASSPTRSSYEQYF	TGTGCCAGCAGCCCAACAAGGAGCTCCTACGAGCAGTACTTC
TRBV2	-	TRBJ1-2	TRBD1	CASSEEDRGYGYTF	TGTGCCAGCAGTGAAGAAGACAGGGGGTACGGCTACACCTTC
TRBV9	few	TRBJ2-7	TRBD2	CASSLAPLAGTYEQYF	TGTGCCAGCAGCCTCGCCCCCCTAGCGGGGACCTACGAGCAGTACTTC
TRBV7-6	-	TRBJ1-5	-	CASSPGGGIRSNQPQHF	TGTGCCAGCAGCCCGGGGGGGGGAATTAGGAGCAATCAGCCCCAGCATTTT
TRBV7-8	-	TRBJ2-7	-	CASSLVSQGGYYEQYF	TGTGCCAGCAGCTTAGTCAGCCAAGGGGGGTACTACGAGCAGTACTTC
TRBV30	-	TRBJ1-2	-	CAWVHGAVGYTF	TGTGCCTGGGTCCACGGGGCTGTCGGCTACACCTTC
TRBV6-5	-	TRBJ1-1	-	CASSRGWNTEAFF	TGTGCCAGCAGTAGGGGGTGGAACACTGAAGCTTTCTTT
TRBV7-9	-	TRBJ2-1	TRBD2	CASSLPGLAGTEQFF	TGTGCCAGCAGCTTACCGGGACTAGCGGGAACCGAGCAGTTCTTC
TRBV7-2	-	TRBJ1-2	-	CASTLRGPTENYGYTF	TGTGCCAGCACCCTACGGGGCCCAACAGAGAACTATGGCTACACCTTC
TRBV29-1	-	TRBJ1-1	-	CSVTGGIGWVDTEAFF	TGCAGCGTCACGGGGGGTATCGGGTGGGTGGACACTGAAGCTTTCTTT
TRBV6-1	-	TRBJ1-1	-	CASSVRGPGTEAFF	TGTGCCAGCAGTGTAAGGGGTCCCGGGACGGAAGCTTTCTTT